This T cell receptor (beta chain) was identified during a study of T cell responses to AZD1222 COVID-19 vaccine. Study as a whole: The study pooled second doses at about 4 or about 12 weeks.

This CDR3 region has 13 residues. V lost 6 bases and J lost 11, with 14 bases in between. Data came from immunoSEQ multiplex PCR; TCRdb stores just in-frame clones and leaves some out. Of 150,000 to 200,000 clones in the sample, 90% to 95% were seen once. This material consisted of peripheral blood, taken on day 0 of AZD1222 vaccination. The rearrangement joins TRBV12-3 or TRBV12-4 to TRBJ1-6; D gene uncertain. This sequence originates from an adult in good health. The CDR3 DNA is TGTGCCAGCAGCCCAACGTCATCCCCACCCCTCCACTTT. Translating gives CASSPTSSPPLHF.